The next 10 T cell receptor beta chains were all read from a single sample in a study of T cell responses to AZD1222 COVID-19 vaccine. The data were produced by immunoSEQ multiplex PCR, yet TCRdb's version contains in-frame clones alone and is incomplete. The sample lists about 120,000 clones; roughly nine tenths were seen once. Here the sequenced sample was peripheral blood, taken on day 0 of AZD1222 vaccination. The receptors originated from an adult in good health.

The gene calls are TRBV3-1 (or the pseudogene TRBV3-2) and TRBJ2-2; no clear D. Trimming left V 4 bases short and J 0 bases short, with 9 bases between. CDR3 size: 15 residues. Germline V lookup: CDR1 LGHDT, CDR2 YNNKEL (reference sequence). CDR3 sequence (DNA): TGTGCCAGCAGCCCTGGATGGTCGAACACCGGGGAGCTGTTTTTT. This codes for CASSPGWSNTGELFF.

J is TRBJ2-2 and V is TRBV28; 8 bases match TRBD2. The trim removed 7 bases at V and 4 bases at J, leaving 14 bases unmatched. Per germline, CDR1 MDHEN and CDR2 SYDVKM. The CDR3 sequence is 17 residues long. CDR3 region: CASTRPGGSGTTGELFF. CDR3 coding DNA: TGTGCCAGCACCAGACCGGGCGGTAGCGGGACCACCGGGGAGCTGTTTTTT.

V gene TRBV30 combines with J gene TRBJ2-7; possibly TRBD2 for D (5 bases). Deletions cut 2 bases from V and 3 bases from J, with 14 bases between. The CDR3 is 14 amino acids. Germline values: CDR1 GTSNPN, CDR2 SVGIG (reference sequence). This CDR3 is CAWSPGLGDYEQYF. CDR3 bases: TGTGCCTGGAGTCCAGGACTGGGAGACTACGAGCAGTACTTC.

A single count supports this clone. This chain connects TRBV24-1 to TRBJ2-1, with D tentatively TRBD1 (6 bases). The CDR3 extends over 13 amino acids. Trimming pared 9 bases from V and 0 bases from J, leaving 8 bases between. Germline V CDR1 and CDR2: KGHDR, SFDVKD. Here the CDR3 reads CATQGLSYNEQFF. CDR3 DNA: TGTGCCACCCAGGGGCTCTCCTACAATGAGCAGTTCTTC.

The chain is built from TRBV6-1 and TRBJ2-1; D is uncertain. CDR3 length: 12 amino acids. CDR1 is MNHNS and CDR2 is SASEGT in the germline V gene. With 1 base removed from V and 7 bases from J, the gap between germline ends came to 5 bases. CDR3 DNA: TGTGCCAGCAGTGAAGGTCGAAATGAGCAGTTCTTC. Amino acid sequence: CASSEGRNEQFF.

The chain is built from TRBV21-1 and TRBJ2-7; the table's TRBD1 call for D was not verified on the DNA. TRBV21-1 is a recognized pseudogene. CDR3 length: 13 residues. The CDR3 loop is CASEGQGAREQYF. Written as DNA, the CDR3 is TGTGCCAGCGAGGGACAGGGGGCGCGGGAGCAGTACTTC.

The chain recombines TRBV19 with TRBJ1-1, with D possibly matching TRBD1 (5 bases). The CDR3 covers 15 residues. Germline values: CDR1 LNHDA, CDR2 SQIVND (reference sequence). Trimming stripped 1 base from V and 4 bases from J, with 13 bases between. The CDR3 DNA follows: TGTGCCAGTAGTATAGGCCAGGGTGGGTCCACTGAAGCTTTCTTT. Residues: CASSIGQGGSTEAFF. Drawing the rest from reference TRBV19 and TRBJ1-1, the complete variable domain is DGGITQSPKYLFRKEGQNVTLSCEQNLNHDAMYWYRQDPGQGLRLIYYSQIVNDFQKGDIAEGYSVSREKKESFPLTVTSAQKNPTAFYLCASSIGQGGSTEAFFGQGTRLTVV.

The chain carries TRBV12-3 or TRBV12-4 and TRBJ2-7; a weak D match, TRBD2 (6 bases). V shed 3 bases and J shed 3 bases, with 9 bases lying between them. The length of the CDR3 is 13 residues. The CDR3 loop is CASSLGGYYEQYF. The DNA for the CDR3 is TGTGCCAGCAGTTTGGGGGGATACTACGAGCAGTACTTC.

CDR3 bases: TGTGCCAGCAGCCGGAGCGGGGAGGGCAACGAGCAGTACTTC. As protein: CASSRSGEGNEQYF. V gene TRBV5-4 combines with J gene TRBJ2-7, with 7 bases lining up with TRBD2. The V segment lost 4 bases and the J segment 5 bases; nucleotides outside the gene matches: 9. This CDR3 comprises 14 residues. The germline V gene has CDR1 SGHNT and CDR2 YYREEE (reference sequence).

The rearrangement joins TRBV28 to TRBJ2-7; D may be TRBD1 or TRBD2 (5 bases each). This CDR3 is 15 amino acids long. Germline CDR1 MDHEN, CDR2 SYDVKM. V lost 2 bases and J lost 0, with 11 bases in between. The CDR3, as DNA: TGTGCCAGCAGTTTAGAGGGGCAGAACTCCTACGAGCAGTACTTC. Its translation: CASSLEGQNSYEQYF. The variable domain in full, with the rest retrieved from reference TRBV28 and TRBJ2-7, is DVKVTQSSRYLVKRTGEKVFLECVQDMDHENMFWYRQDPGLGLRLIYFSYDVKMKEKGDIPEGYSVSREKKERFSLILESASTNQTSMYLCASSLEGQNSYEQYFGPGTRLTVT.